What follows are 19 T cell receptor beta chains derived from one specimen sequenced in a study of shared clonotypes between healthy human individuals (dated by TCRdb to about 2020). For the CD8 naive samples, CD45RO-negative cells were positively selected for CCR7, yielding a CD45RA+CCR7+ population from which TemRA cells were excluded. The receptor library was made with the immunoSEQ multiplex PCR assay. Here the immuneACCESS table is served through TCRdb, limited to in-frame sequences with V and J called. Missing clones are a known gap in these copies; in checked studies unresolved V genes cover under half, and the rest lacks a known reason. The sample includes some 2.1 million clones, with about 93% observed a single time. The ten largest clones take up 1.5% to 2% of the sample. Material for sequencing was naive CD8+ T cells from PBMCs. The sample's cell subset or site label is to be understood as: CD45RA+CCR7+. These receptors all come from a man between 18 and 29 years old in good health. Some clones in this sample may be carry-over from other donors' samples.

The chain is built from TRBV5-5 and TRBJ2-7, with D possibly being TRBD1 (6 bases). From germline, CDR1 is SGHKS and CDR2 YYEKEE (reference sequence). This CDR3 is built from 12 residues. Between the trimmed V and J ends, which lost 0 bases and 6 bases, there was a span of 7 bases. The CDR3 loop reads CASSLDRVEQYF. The CDR3 nucleotides read TGTGCCAGCAGCTTGGACAGGGTCGAGCAGTACTTC.

The V gene is TRBV4-1, the J gene TRBJ1-1; 9 positions match TRBD1. V was pared by 1 base and J by 1 base, with 7 bases of the junction left unmatched. The CDR3 totals 17 residues. In germline, CDR1 is MGHRA, CDR2 YSYEKL. The CDR3 sequence is CASSQGGTGNQNTEAFF. In DNA, the CDR3 is TGCGCCAGCAGCCAAGGGGGGACAGGGAATCAGAACACTGAAGCTTTCTTT.

The rearrangement joins TRBV28 to TRBJ1-2, with 7 bases lining up with TRBD1. Germline CDR1 is MDHEN and CDR2 is SYDVKM. V was clipped by 5 bases and J by 7 bases; unmatched bases: 10. The CDR3 length is 14 residues. The CDR3 here is CASSPITGAAGYTF. CDR3 DNA: TGTGCCAGCAGTCCGATTACAGGGGCGGCTGGCTACACCTTC.

The chain joins TRBV4-3 to TRBJ1-1; 8 nucleotides align to TRBD1. V was pared by 0 bases and J by 0 bases, with 3 bases of the junction left unmatched. From germline, CDR1 is LGHNA and CDR2 YSLEER. This CDR3 comprises 16 residues. Written as DNA, the CDR3 is TGCGCCAGCAGCCAAGATAGCAGGGGGCTGAACACTGAAGCTTTCTTT. This sequence encodes CASSQDSRGLNTEAFF.

The chain joins TRBV5-6 to TRBJ2-2, with 7 positions matching TRBD2. Germline V CDR1 and CDR2: SGHDT, YYEEEE. The J segment lost 7 bases and the V segment lost 1 base, leaving 10 bases of the junction unmatched. CDR3 length: 16 amino acids. The CDR3 DNA is TGTGCCAGCAGCTTGTTAATGCGGGAGAATATCGGGGAGCTGTTTTTT. This encodes CASSLLMRENIGELFF.

V gene TRBV27 combines with J gene TRBJ1-1; 12 nucleotides agree with TRBD1. The CDR3 extends over 14 amino acids. Trimming cost V 4 bases and J 7 bases; bases outside gene matches: 4. Per germline, CDR1 MNHEY and CDR2 SMNVEV (reference sequence). The DNA of the CDR3 is TGTGCCAGCAGTTGGGGGACAGGGGGCGTTGAAGCTTTCTTT. The encoded protein is CASSWGTGGVEAFF.

The V call is TRBV14, the J call TRBJ2-3, with TRBD2 matching over 8 bases. Per germline, CDR1 SGHDN and CDR2 FVKESK. CDR3 length: 18 amino acids. Trimming cost V 2 bases and J 2 bases; bases outside gene matches: 12. The CDR3: CASSQRLIQRGNTDTQYF. CDR3 in DNA: TGTGCCAGCAGCCAAAGACTTATCCAGCGGGGGAACACAGATACGCAGTATTTT.

The chain uses TRBV28 and TRBJ2-2; D is possibly TRBD1 (5 bases). The CDR3 is made up of 14 amino acids. Per the germline V gene, CDR1 is MDHEN and CDR2 is SYDVKM. The V and J ends lost 7 bases and 3 bases respectively, with 12 bases between them. CDR3 residues: CASKKDTYTGELFF. The CDR3, as DNA: TGTGCCAGCAAGAAGGACACTTACACCGGGGAGCTGTTTTTT. Full variable domain (outside the CDR3, taken from reference TRBV28 and TRBJ2-2): DVKVTQSSRYLVKRTGEKVFLECVQDMDHENMFWYRQDPGLGLRLIYFSYDVKMKEKGDIPEGYSVSREKKERFSLILESASTNQTSMYLCASKKDTYTGELFFGEGSRLTVL.

This clone was observed a single time. The chain uses TRBV7-9 and TRBJ2-7; D perhaps matches TRBD1 (6 bases). Trimming took 5 bases from V and 2 from J, leaving 13 bases between them. The CDR3 sequence is 14 residues long. The germline V gene encodes CDR1 SEHNR and CDR2 FQNEAQ (reference sequence). In DNA form, the CDR3 reads TGTGCCAGCAGCCTTACAGGGATTGCCTACGAGCAGTACTTC. Its protein is CASSLTGIAYEQYF.

This clone was recorded only once. V gene TRBV28 combines with J gene TRBJ2-3, with D possibly matching TRBD1 (6 bases). The V gene lost 5 bases and the J gene lost 2 bases, with 11 bases spanning the gap. The germline CDR1 and CDR2 sequences are MDHEN and SYDVKM. The CDR3 has 14 residues. The DNA for the CDR3 is TGTGCCAGCAGTCGGGGACACAACACAGATACGCAGTATTTT. Amino acid sequence: CASSRGHNTDTQYF. Using reference TRBV28 and TRBJ2-3 for the parts outside the CDR3, the full variable domain is DVKVTQSSRYLVKRTGEKVFLECVQDMDHENMFWYRQDPGLGLRLIYFSYDVKMKEKGDIPEGYSVSREKKERFSLILESASTNQTSMYLCASSRGHNTDTQYFGPGTRLTVL.

This sequence joins TRBV7-2 and TRBJ2-1; unclear D gene. The CDR3 loop spans 12 amino acids. The V end lost 3 bases, the J end lost 13 bases, and 13 bases lay between the germline ends. Germline V gives CDR1 SGHTA, CDR2 FQGNSA. CDR3 nucleotides: TGTGCCAGCAGCTTGACGGGCCGTCGTCAGTTCTTC. Encoded protein: CASSLTGRRQFF. The full variable domain, its missing parts supplied by reference TRBV7-2 and TRBJ2-1, is GAGVSQSPSNKVTEKGKDVELRCDPISGHTALYWYRQSLGQGLEFLIYFQGNSAPDKSGLPSDRFSAERTGGSVSTLTIQRTQQEDSAVYLCASSLTGRRQFFGPGTRLTVL.

The gene calls are TRBV6-6 and TRBJ1-2, with a possible D match to TRBD1 (5 bases). This CDR3 comprises 15 residues. Germline V CDR1 and CDR2: MNHNY, SVGAGI (reference sequence). V was pared by 7 bases and J by 8 bases, with 23 bases between. In DNA form, the CDR3 reads TGTGCCAGCACCGGGGACGAACGGGAAAGGTACGGCTACACCTTC. Its protein is CASTGDERERYGYTF.

Only one count was recorded for this clone. The chain uses TRBV7-9 and TRBJ1-1; 7 bases align to TRBD1. Germline V lookup: CDR1 SEHNR, CDR2 FQNEAQ (reference sequence). CDR3 length: 13 amino acids. Trimming removed 5 bases from V and 8 bases from J; junction bases left unmatched: 8. CDR3 region: CASSTRDSLEAFF. CDR3 DNA sequence: TGTGCCAGCAGCACACGGGACAGCCTAGAAGCTTTCTTT.

The sample holds one count of this clone. The rearrangement joins TRBV7-6 to TRBJ2-6; 7 bases map to TRBD1. The J segment lost 0 bases and the V segment lost 1 base, leaving 12 bases of the junction unmatched. Germline values: CDR1 SGHVS, CDR2 FNYEAQ. This CDR3 has 20 residues. In nucleotides, the CDR3 is TGTGCCAGCAGCTTAGGCGTCACAGGGGTTGGAGGCTCTGGGGCCAACGTCCTGACTTTC. Translating gives CASSLGVTGVGGSGANVLTF.

The V and J genes are TRBV10-3 and TRBJ2-1, with TRBD2 identical over 13 bases. V was clipped by 3 bases and J by 8 bases; unmatched bases: 7. From germline, CDR1 is ENHRY and CDR2 SYGVKD. The CDR3 extends over 16 amino acids. The CDR3 loop is CAISDWTSGSVHEQFF. CDR3 nucleotide sequence: TGTGCCATCAGTGATTGGACTAGCGGGAGCGTGCATGAGCAGTTCTTC.

This chain uses TRBV15 with TRBJ2-3; D is unclear. The CDR3 sequence is 16 residues long. V lost 7 bases and J 0 bases, leaving 17 bases between the germline ends. Per germline, CDR1 LNHNV and CDR2 YYDKDF (reference sequence). The CDR3 nucleotides read TGTGCCACCACCCCCTCACTTTCTCTTAGCACAGATACGCAGTATTTT. This encodes CATTPSLSLSTDTQYF.

The CDR3 spells CASSRPGLAGEGELFF. DNA for the CDR3: TGTGCCAGCAGCCGACCGGGACTAGCGGGAGAAGGGGAGCTGTTTTTT. The J gene is TRBJ2-2, the V gene TRBV28; 14 bases match TRBD2. J gave up 8 bases and V 6 bases, and 8 bases lay outside the gene matches. This CDR3 comprises 16 residues. Germline V gene data show CDR1 as MDHEN and CDR2 as SYDVKM.

About this clone: Other DNA sequences in the sample encode the same CDR3. CDR3 sequence reads: CASSIGGQEQYF. For the CDR3, the DNA is TGTGCCAGTAGTATAGGAGGGCAGGAGCAGTACTTC. The chain links TRBV19 to TRBJ2-7; D possibly corresponds to TRBD2 (5 bases). V lost 1 base, J lost 7 bases, and 8 bases lay in between. The CDR3 runs 12 residues. The germline CDR1 and CDR2 sequences are LNHDA and SQIVND (reference sequence).

J is TRBJ2-5 and V is TRBV27, with D unclear. Germline V gives CDR1 MNHEY, CDR2 SMNVEV (reference sequence). V lost 6 bases to trimming and J lost 2 bases, with 10 bases between them. There are 13 residues in the CDR3. The CDR3 loop is CASRGGIQETQYF. In DNA, the CDR3 is TGTGCCAGCAGGGGTGGCATACAAGAGACCCAGTACTTC.